This is a list of T cell receptor beta chains from one sample in a study of technical replicates of blood from a handful of donors. TCRdb keeps only in-frame clones here, not all; method: immunoSEQ multiplex PCR. The repertoire holds about 82,000 clones, 96% seen once, with about 0.41% in the top ten. The sequenced sample was T cells isolated from PBMCs. These receptors all stem from a human donor in good health. CDR3s include the opening cysteine and the closing phenylalanine or tryptophan. The D gene is left open where the match is weak. Size tells how often a clone was seen (once, few, many) or the class of an expanded clone, and some rows leave it out.

j_call: TRBJ2-3
d_call: -
v_call: TRBV7-2
clone_size: -
cdr3_nt: TGTGCCAGCAGCTACGACAGTGAAGATACGCAGTATTTT
cdr3_aa: CASSYDSEDTQYF

j_call: TRBJ1-1
d_call: -
v_call: TRBV5-1
clone_size: -
cdr3_nt: TGCGCCAGCAGCTTTAGGGGGTCGGGCACTGAAGCTTTCTTT
cdr3_aa: CASSFRGSGTEAFF

j_call: TRBJ1-1
d_call: -
v_call: TRBV28
clone_size: -
cdr3_nt: TGTGCCAGCAGTCCTCACCCACAGGGCGGTGGTACTGAAGCTTTCTTT
cdr3_aa: CASSPHPQGGGTEAFF

j_call: TRBJ2-2
d_call: TRBD1
v_call: TRBV2
clone_size: -
cdr3_nt: TGTGCCAGCCTATGGACAGGGGTTGGCGGGGAGCTGTTTTTT
cdr3_aa: CASLWTGVGGELFF

j_call: TRBJ1-5
d_call: -
v_call: TRBV6-1
clone_size: -
cdr3_nt: TGTGCCAGCAGTGACTCGGGGACCCAGCATTTT
cdr3_aa: CASSDSGTQHF

j_call: TRBJ2-1
d_call: TRBD2
v_call: TRBV2
clone_size: -
cdr3_nt: TGTGCCAGCAGTCTTAGCGGGTCAAACAATGAGCAGTTCTTC
cdr3_aa: CASSLSGSNNEQFF

j_call: TRBJ2-3
d_call: TRBD2
v_call: TRBV4-1
clone_size: -
cdr3_nt: TGCGCCAGCAGCCAAGTGGGGACTAGCGGACGCACAGATACGCAGTATTTT
cdr3_aa: CASSQVGTSGRTDTQYF

j_call: TRBJ1-4
d_call: TRBD1
v_call: TRBV2
clone_size: once
cdr3_nt: TGTGCCAGCAGTGGAGGACAGGGGATAGGAAAACTGTTTTTT
cdr3_aa: CASSGGQGIGKLFF

j_call: TRBJ1-4
d_call: -
v_call: TRBV18
clone_size: -
cdr3_nt: TGTGCCAGCTCACCACCTTCCAGGGTAGACGAAAAACTGTTTTTT
cdr3_aa: CASSPPSRVDEKLFF

j_call: TRBJ2-5
d_call: TRBD2
v_call: TRBV27
clone_size: -
cdr3_nt: TGTGCCAGCAGTTCTCGGACTAGCGGGTATAGTCAAGAGACCCAGTACTTC
cdr3_aa: CASSSRTSGYSQETQYF

j_call: TRBJ1-1
d_call: -
v_call: TRBV4-1
clone_size: -
cdr3_nt: TGCGCCAGCAGCCAAGGACAGGCCGCGAACACTGAAGCTTTCTTT
cdr3_aa: CASSQGQAANTEAFF

j_call: TRBJ2-3
d_call: TRBD2
v_call: TRBV5-1
clone_size: -
cdr3_nt: TGCGCCAGCAGCTTGGAGGTAGCGGGAGTTTCAGATACGCAGTATTTT
cdr3_aa: CASSLEVAGVSDTQYF

j_call: TRBJ1-1
d_call: TRBD1
v_call: TRBV5-1
clone_size: -
cdr3_nt: TGCGCCAGCAGCTTGGGGACAGGGGCGGCCACTGAAGCTTTCTTT
cdr3_aa: CASSLGTGAATEAFF

j_call: TRBJ2-7
d_call: TRBD2
v_call: TRBV4-1
clone_size: -
cdr3_nt: TGCGCCAGCAGCCAAGCGCCTGGACTAGTTCCCTACGAGCAGTACTTC
cdr3_aa: CASSQAPGLVPYEQYF

j_call: TRBJ1-3
d_call: -
v_call: TRBV9
clone_size: -
cdr3_nt: TGTGCCAGCAGCGTAGGAACAGCCTCTGGAAACACCATATATTTT
cdr3_aa: CASSVGTASGNTIYF

j_call: TRBJ2-5
d_call: TRBD2
v_call: TRBV5-6
clone_size: -
cdr3_nt: TGTGCCAGCAGCACCCTGACTAGCGGGAGGGTGAGAGAGACCCAGTACTTC
cdr3_aa: CASSTLTSGRVRETQYF

j_call: TRBJ2-1
d_call: -
v_call: TRBV4-3
clone_size: -
cdr3_nt: TGCGCCAGCAGCCAAGATCCGACTCGATACAATGAGCAGTTCTTC
cdr3_aa: CASSQDPTRYNEQFF

j_call: TRBJ1-5
d_call: -
v_call: TRBV4-2
clone_size: -
cdr3_nt: TGTGCCAGCAGCCAAGAACAGACCTATCAGCCCCAGCATTTT
cdr3_aa: CASSQEQTYQPQHF

j_call: TRBJ2-3
d_call: TRBD2
v_call: TRBV11-2
clone_size: -
cdr3_nt: TGTGCCAGCACCTTAACTAGCGGATACACAGATACGCAGTATTTT
cdr3_aa: CASTLTSGYTDTQYF

j_call: TRBJ2-1
d_call: TRBD1
v_call: TRBV7-7
clone_size: once
cdr3_nt: TGTGCCAGCAGCTTAGAACTACAGGGGATGGTGCAGTTCTTC
cdr3_aa: CASSLELQGMVQFF

j_call: TRBJ2-7
d_call: TRBD1
v_call: TRBV9
clone_size: once
cdr3_nt: TGTGCCAGCAGCGTAGAGCCGGGACAGCCTTACGAGCAGTACTTC
cdr3_aa: CASSVEPGQPYEQYF

j_call: TRBJ1-2
d_call: -
v_call: TRBV28
clone_size: -
cdr3_nt: TGTGCCAGCAGTTTACTCCCCTCTAACTATGGCTACACCTTC
cdr3_aa: CASSLLPSNYGYTF

j_call: TRBJ2-2
d_call: TRBD2
v_call: TRBV6-1
clone_size: -
cdr3_nt: TGTGCCAGCATTGGGGGGGGTCCGGGGGAGCTGTTTTTT
cdr3_aa: CASIGGGPGELFF

j_call: TRBJ2-1
d_call: TRBD2
v_call: TRBV28
clone_size: -
cdr3_nt: TGTGCCAGCAGTTTTAGGACTAGCGCCTACAATGAGCAGTTCTTC
cdr3_aa: CASSFRTSAYNEQFF

j_call: TRBJ2-7
d_call: -
v_call: TRBV15
clone_size: -
cdr3_nt: TGTGCCACCAGCAGTGTGGGAGTTGGCTACGAGCAGTACTTC
cdr3_aa: CATSSVGVGYEQYF

j_call: TRBJ2-1
d_call: -
v_call: TRBV6-6
clone_size: -
cdr3_nt: TGTGCCAGCAGCTACGGGTGGGGGGCCTACAATGAGCAGTTCTTC
cdr3_aa: CASSYGWGAYNEQFF

j_call: TRBJ2-5
d_call: TRBD2
v_call: TRBV6-5
clone_size: -
cdr3_nt: TGTGCCAGCAGTTCCTTAGCGGGATTATATTCGGAGACCCAGTACTTC
cdr3_aa: CASSSLAGLYSETQYF

j_call: TRBJ1-4
d_call: -
v_call: TRBV5-1
clone_size: -
cdr3_nt: TGCGCCAGCAGCCGCGCAGGGCGACTTGCAACTAATGAAAAACTGTTTTTT
cdr3_aa: CASSRAGRLATNEKLFF

j_call: TRBJ2-7
d_call: -
v_call: TRBV28
clone_size: once
cdr3_nt: TGTGCCAGCACCGTGGAGGGAACCTACGAGCAGTACTTC
cdr3_aa: CASTVEGTYEQYF

j_call: TRBJ1-5
d_call: -
v_call: TRBV4-1
clone_size: -
cdr3_nt: TGCGCCAGCAGCCAAGATAACGGACAGTTGAGTCAGCCCCAGCATTTT
cdr3_aa: CASSQDNGQLSQPQHF

j_call: TRBJ1-1
d_call: -
v_call: TRBV6-5
clone_size: -
cdr3_nt: TGTGCCAGCAGTTTTTTCAGGCTGGACACTGAAGCTTTCTTT
cdr3_aa: CASSFFRLDTEAFF

j_call: TRBJ2-7
d_call: -
v_call: TRBV7-2
clone_size: -
cdr3_nt: TGTGCCAGCAGCTTTTCCGGGACTCTTGTCGAGCAGTACTTC
cdr3_aa: CASSFSGTLVEQYF

j_call: TRBJ2-1
d_call: -
v_call: TRBV4-3
clone_size: -
cdr3_nt: TGCGCCAGCAGCCAAGATGGGGGGAATGAGCAGTTCTTC
cdr3_aa: CASSQDGGNEQFF

j_call: TRBJ2-2
d_call: TRBD2
v_call: TRBV11-3
clone_size: -
cdr3_nt: TGTGCCAGCAGCTCTCATCCGGGACTAGTCACCGGGGAGCTGTTTTTT
cdr3_aa: CASSSHPGLVTGELFF

j_call: TRBJ2-3
d_call: -
v_call: TRBV21-1
clone_size: -
cdr3_nt: TGTGCCAGCAGCCAGGGACTAGCGGGAGGAAGAACCGACCGAGATACGCAGTATTTT
cdr3_aa: CASSQGLAGGRTDRDTQYF

j_call: TRBJ1-1
d_call: -
v_call: TRBV18
clone_size: -
cdr3_nt: TGTGCCAGCTCACCAAGCATTCCCGAAGCTTTCTTT
cdr3_aa: CASSPSIPEAFF

j_call: TRBJ1-2
d_call: -
v_call: TRBV6-5
clone_size: -
cdr3_nt: TGTGCCAGCACCCCCGAACGGGAAATATTTGGCTACACCTTC
cdr3_aa: CASTPEREIFGYTF

j_call: TRBJ2-1
d_call: -
v_call: TRBV5-1
clone_size: -
cdr3_nt: TGCGCCAGCAGCTTGGGCGGGACTCCAGGCGATGAGCAGTTCTTC
cdr3_aa: CASSLGGTPGDEQFF

j_call: TRBJ2-3
d_call: -
v_call: TRBV4-2
clone_size: -
cdr3_nt: TGTGCCAGCAGCCAGGTCGGGGTCACAGATACGCAGTATTTT
cdr3_aa: CASSQVGVTDTQYF

j_call: TRBJ2-5
d_call: TRBD2
v_call: TRBV28
clone_size: -
cdr3_nt: TGTGCCAGCAGTTTTCCTGGGGGGGAGGAGACCCAGTACTTC
cdr3_aa: CASSFPGGEETQYF

j_call: TRBJ1-2
d_call: -
v_call: TRBV2
clone_size: -
cdr3_nt: TGTGCCAGCTTCCCTGGGGGGTATCGCTATGGCTACACCTTC
cdr3_aa: CASFPGGYRYGYTF

j_call: TRBJ2-7
d_call: TRBD1
v_call: TRBV7-8
clone_size: -
cdr3_nt: TGTGCCAGCAGCAGAGGACAGGGATGGGAGCAGTACTTC
cdr3_aa: CASSRGQGWEQYF

j_call: TRBJ2-3
d_call: -
v_call: TRBV7-2
clone_size: -
cdr3_nt: TGTGCCAGCAGCTTAGTTTCGGGGGGCACAGATACGCAGTATTTT
cdr3_aa: CASSLVSGGTDTQYF

j_call: TRBJ2-3
d_call: -
v_call: TRBV29-1
clone_size: -
cdr3_nt: TGCAGCGTTAGGCCCCAGGATCCGCAGTATTTT
cdr3_aa: CSVRPQDPQYF

j_call: TRBJ2-1
d_call: -
v_call: TRBV25-1
clone_size: -
cdr3_nt: TGTGCCAGCAGTGAAAGGAGCGGGACATACTACAATGAGCAGTTCTTC
cdr3_aa: CASSERSGTYYNEQFF

j_call: TRBJ1-5
d_call: TRBD1
v_call: TRBV2
clone_size: -
cdr3_nt: TGTGCCAGCAGTCAAAGGACAGGGTATAGCAATCAGCCCCAGCATTTT
cdr3_aa: CASSQRTGYSNQPQHF

j_call: TRBJ2-7
d_call: -
v_call: TRBV4-1
clone_size: -
cdr3_nt: TGCGCCAGCAGCCAAGGTTTGTCGTTTCCCTACGAGCAGTACTTC
cdr3_aa: CASSQGLSFPYEQYF

j_call: TRBJ1-1
d_call: TRBD1
v_call: TRBV6-6
clone_size: -
cdr3_nt: TGTGCCAGCAGTTTTACAGGGGACACTGAAGCTTTCTTT
cdr3_aa: CASSFTGDTEAFF

j_call: TRBJ1-1
d_call: -
v_call: TRBV19
clone_size: -
cdr3_nt: TGTGCCAGTAGTATTCCCGGGGGGCAACACACTGAAGCTTTCTTT
cdr3_aa: CASSIPGGQHTEAFF

j_call: TRBJ2-3
d_call: TRBD1
v_call: TRBV29-1
clone_size: -
cdr3_nt: TGCAGCGTTGCCAGGGGGCAGGATACGCAGTATTTT
cdr3_aa: CSVARGQDTQYF

j_call: TRBJ2-4
d_call: -
v_call: TRBV9
clone_size: -
cdr3_nt: TGTGCCAGCAGCACCCTGGGGGGGGCAGGAAACATTCAGTACTTC
cdr3_aa: CASSTLGGAGNIQYF

j_call: TRBJ2-5
d_call: -
v_call: TRBV2
clone_size: -
cdr3_nt: TGTGCCAGCAGTGGAGGAGGCCAAGAGACCCAGTACTTC
cdr3_aa: CASSGGGQETQYF

j_call: TRBJ1-1
d_call: TRBD1
v_call: TRBV10-3
clone_size: -
cdr3_nt: TGTGCCATCAGCCCAGGGGGCACTGAAGCTTTCTTT
cdr3_aa: CAISPGGTEAFF

j_call: TRBJ2-1
d_call: TRBD2
v_call: TRBV23-1
clone_size: -
cdr3_nt: TGCGCCAGCATCCAACCAGGGGGGACTAGCGGGGTGAGCTCCTACAATGAGCAGTTCTTC
cdr3_aa: CASIQPGGTSGVSSYNEQFF

j_call: TRBJ1-5
d_call: -
v_call: TRBV18
clone_size: -
cdr3_nt: TGTGCCAGCTCACCACAACATAGCAATCAGCCCCAGCATTTT
cdr3_aa: CASSPQHSNQPQHF